This TCR beta chain derives from a study of spatial heterogeneity in lung cancer (dated by TCRdb to the late 2010s). With respect to the entire study: Beta-chain transcripts were consistently detected in greater numbers than alpha-chain transcripts, which likely reflects a higher abundance of beta-chain transcripts. In the raw uncorrected reads, each unique combination of TCR and UMI appeared on average more than ten times. TCR alpha and beta repertoires were quantitatively compared across multiple tumor regions, matched nontumor lung and blood in non-small cell lung cancer. The study linked features of the TCR repertoire to counts of nonsynonymous mutations, which were determined by whole-exome sequencing of tumor tissue. Both alpha and beta chains were TCR-sequenced in around 220 tumor regions, some 64 matched nontumor lung samples and around 54 PBMC samples obtained at surgery.

Interpreted using the paper, the time point label stands for: sample taken at primary tumor resection. For TCR sequencing, whole RNA was extracted from tumor and nontumor lung tissue, or from cryopreserved PBMC samples, and no cell sorting was done. Samples were obtained from over 70 patients with early-stage, untreated non-small cell lung cancer from the lung TRACERx cohort. Only patients with enough RNA available from two or more tumor regions were chosen for TCR sequencing. This clonotype was detected ten times or more. The antigen this receptor binds is unknown. Base quality data are lacking; no much larger clone is found one base away. Libraries were constructed by 5' RACE. Data came from a NextSeq 500. In the TCR library protocol, a unique molecular identifier was attached to each TCR cDNA molecule so that PCR and sequencing errors could be corrected. On the study's bioinformatics: TCR identification, UMI-based error correction and CDR3 extraction were performed with Decombinator tools. Expanded TCRs were defined as those above a frequency of 2 per 1,000, corresponding to the top 1% of the tumor frequency distribution. Renyi diversity was calculated using the R vegan package after each repertoire was subsampled 100 times to 5,000 TCRs. To build CDR3 similarity networks, amino acid triplet string-kernel similarity was used, and CDR3s were connected when their pairwise similarity was above 0.82. Clones were called with MiXCR by TCRdb after fastp trimmed the public reads at Q25, and only in-frame beta chains were retained. Under each unique CDR3 protein, matching rows form one entry showing the most common genes and DNA. V and J calls and clone size were set by TCRdb, not the authors. In this sample the table shows about 95,000 distinct CDR3 sequences, roughly 8.7% of which occur a single time. The top ten hold about 7% of the sample.

V and J are truncated by 4 bases and 10 bases respectively, leaving an intervening sequence of 11 bases. The germline V gene encodes CDR1 MDHEN and CDR2 SYDVKM. The CDR3 runs 11 residues from the cysteine to the phenylalanine. Left in the record is the CDR3 DNA by itself, 33 bases read in frame from the first base. The investigation overall reported the following: Additional single-cell paired TCR alpha and beta sequencing was considered necessary to confirm, at a functional level, the hypothesis that regional TCRs recognize regional mutations. Ubiquitous expanded tumor TCRs showed up in blood more often at tumor resection than at routine follow-up.

This receptor was obtained from a male donor with early-stage non-small cell lung cancer. The chain couples TRBV28 to TRBJ2-7, with no confident D gene call. This material consisted of PBMCs, taken at surgery. The CDR3 corresponds to CASSSRSVQYF. The bases are TGTGCCAGCAGTTCCCGCTCGGTACAGTACTTC.